The rows below give T cell receptor beta chains drawn from one sample of a study of cytomegalovirus exposure and HLA in healthy donors. Profiling relied on immunoSEQ multiplex PCR, and the TCRdb table lists in-frame clones only, not all of them. The table includes more than 90,000 clones, around 61% detected once. Specimen: PBMCs. The receptor source for this set is a woman aged 25 to 39 in good health and CMV-seronegative. Both conserved end residues are part of each CDR3. Each record gives: V gene, CDR3 protein.

V gene: TRBV4-1
CDR3 protein: CASSQDSGTGYQPQHF

V gene: TRBV5-4
CDR3 protein: CASSLDFYEQYF

V gene: TRBV6-5
CDR3 protein: CASSYGGEGEGYGYTF

V gene: TRBV28
CDR3 protein: CASSYRLELFF

V gene: TRBV27
CDR3 protein: CASSFGAYNEQFF

V gene: TRBV5-1
CDR3 protein: CASSVQGNEQFF

V gene: TRBV30
CDR3 protein: CAWELAGVRAYEQYF

V gene: TRBV4-3
CDR3 protein: CASSQDVNPNQPQHF

V gene: TRBV27
CDR3 protein: CASRPSGVSYEQYF

V gene: TRBV28
CDR3 protein: CASSFLVPETQYF

V gene: TRBV5-6
CDR3 protein: CASSSALAGGTDTQYF

V gene: TRBV2
CDR3 protein: CATTGTSGGQEQYF

V gene: TRBV28
CDR3 protein: CASSLGGAPDQPQHF

V gene: TRBV27
CDR3 protein: CASSPGPQGFYGYTF

V gene: TRBV18
CDR3 protein: CASSPDTGLAGVLTHEQYF

V gene: TRBV5-4
CDR3 protein: CASSLGRLADTDTQYF

V gene: TRBV2
CDR3 protein: CASSELSTDTQYF

V gene: TRBV9
CDR3 protein: CASSVTGNYGYTF

V gene: TRBV19
CDR3 protein: CASSTHRTGRDSGYTF

V gene: TRBV9
CDR3 protein: CASSVAGLAGQYEQFF

V gene: TRBV6-6
CDR3 protein: CASRVRGPTNEKLFF

V gene: TRBV19
CDR3 protein: CASSSGLVSGEQYF

V gene: TRBV7-7
CDR3 protein: CASSQSGRAGEQFF

V gene: TRBV21-1
CDR3 protein: CASSKRAPGDKVFF

V gene: TRBV28
CDR3 protein: CASSFLDTNTEAFF

V gene: TRBV2
CDR3 protein: CASSSGGGTYNEQFF

V gene: TRBV25-1
CDR3 protein: CASSVGQGSLSSEQYF

V gene: TRBV28
CDR3 protein: CASSVDREDGYTF

V gene: TRBV5-1
CDR3 protein: CASSLTGAANYGYTF

V gene: TRBV29-1
CDR3 protein: CSVQGLDEKLFF

V gene: TRBV2
CDR3 protein: CASRVGPGQGQGGYTF

V gene: TRBV6-5
CDR3 protein: CASSNAWTGELFF

V gene: TRBV7-8
CDR3 protein: CASSLAGGQGGNQPQHF

V gene: TRBV5-4
CDR3 protein: CASSATRGGSYEQYF

V gene: TRBV27
CDR3 protein: CASSLSPLGSGLYNERFF

V gene: TRBV4-3
CDR3 protein: CASSQELAVTYEQYF

V gene: TRBV7-8
CDR3 protein: CASSLDRESGTIYF

V gene: TRBV4-1
CDR3 protein: CASSQVAGGSYEQYF

V gene: TRBV4-1
CDR3 protein: CASSQGPGDTQYF

V gene: TRBV5-1
CDR3 protein: CASSSDRVYNEQFF

V gene: TRBV18
CDR3 protein: CASSPSQGNTEAFF

V gene: TRBV4-2
CDR3 protein: CASSPALAGGTDTQYF

V gene: TRBV19
CDR3 protein: CASSIFPGSNQPQHF

V gene: TRBV18
CDR3 protein: CASSAGENTEAFF